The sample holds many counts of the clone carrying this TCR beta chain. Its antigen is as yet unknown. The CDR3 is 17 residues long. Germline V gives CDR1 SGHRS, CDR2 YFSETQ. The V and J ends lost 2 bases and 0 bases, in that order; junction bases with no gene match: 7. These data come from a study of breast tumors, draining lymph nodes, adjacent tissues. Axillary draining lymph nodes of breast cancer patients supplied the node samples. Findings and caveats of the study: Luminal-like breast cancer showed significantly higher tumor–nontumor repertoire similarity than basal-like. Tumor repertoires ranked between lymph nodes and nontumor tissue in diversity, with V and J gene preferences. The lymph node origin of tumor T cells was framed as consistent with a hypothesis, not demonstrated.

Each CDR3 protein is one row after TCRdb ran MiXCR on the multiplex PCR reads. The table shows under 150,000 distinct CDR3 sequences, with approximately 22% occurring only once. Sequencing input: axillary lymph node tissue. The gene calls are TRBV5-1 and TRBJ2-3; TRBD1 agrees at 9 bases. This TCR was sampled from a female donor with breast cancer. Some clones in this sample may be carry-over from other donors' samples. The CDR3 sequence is CASSLQRTGASTDTQYF. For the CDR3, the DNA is TGCGCCAGCAGCTTACAAAGGACAGGGGCTAGCACAGATACGCAGTATTTT.